One and the same sample provided the 21 T cell receptor beta chains below, sequenced in a study of T cell responses to AZD1222 COVID-19 vaccine. Repertoires were generated with immunoSEQ multiplex PCR, while TCRdb's copy carries only in-frame clones and drops some. The table lists about 140,000 clones, roughly 91% of them singletons. Material: peripheral blood, obtained on day 0 of AZD1222 vaccination. These receptor sequences come from an adult in good health.

This chain connects TRBV5-1 to TRBJ2-1; possibly TRBD2 for D (5 bases). The CDR3 extends over 16 amino acids. Germline V CDR1 and CDR2: SGHRS, YFSETQ. Trimming shortened V by 4 bases and J by 0 bases, and 14 bases separated the two germline ends. CDR3 region: CASSGRDVSSYNEQFF. The CDR3 DNA follows: TGCGCCAGCAGCGGGAGAGACGTTAGCTCCTACAATGAGCAGTTCTTC.

V is TRBV2 and J is TRBJ1-2, with D perhaps matching TRBD1 (5 bases). This CDR3 is built from 14 residues. Germline loops: CDR1 SNHLY, CDR2 FYNNEI. Trimming cost V 3 bases and J 4 bases, with 12 bases left between them. The CDR3 loop reads CASSDLGVSYGYTF. For the CDR3, the DNA is TGTGCCAGCAGTGACCTAGGGGTTTCCTATGGCTACACCTTC.

This sequence joins TRBV18 and TRBJ1-5, with 8 nucleotides matching TRBD1. The V gene end was trimmed by 3 bases and the J gene end by 13 bases; junction bases not matched to a gene: 11. Germline lookup yields CDR1 KGHSH and CDR2 LQKENI. The length of the CDR3 is 14 residues. The CDR3 region is CASSPTPTGAAQHF. CDR3 nucleotide sequence: TGTGCCAGCTCACCTACCCCGACAGGGGCCGCTCAGCATTTT.

The rearrangement uses TRBV5-5 and TRBJ1-5, with a tentative D call TRBD1 (6 bases). The CDR3 contains 14 residues. The germline V gene encodes CDR1 SGHKS and CDR2 YYEKEE (reference sequence). V was trimmed by 1 base and J by 6 bases, leaving 11 bases between them. The DNA for the CDR3 is TGTGCCAGCAGCTTGCCGGGGGGCAGTCAGCCCCAGCATTTT. It specifies CASSLPGGSQPQHF.

The chain carries TRBV6-5 and TRBJ2-4; 8 bases map to TRBD2. The CDR3 covers 12 residues. The germline gives CDR1 MNHEY, CDR2 SVGAGI. The V and J ends lost 6 bases and 12 bases, in that order; junction bases with no gene match: 7. CDR3 DNA sequence: TGTGCCAGCAGAGACCCGGGGGGGGATCAGTACTTC. Translating gives CASRDPGGDQYF.

The chain joins TRBV28 to TRBJ1-3; TRBD1 is a possible D gene (6 bases). The CDR3 spans 15 residues. Germline V CDR1 and CDR2: MDHEN, SYDVKM. V was clipped by 3 bases and J by 5 bases, with 14 bases between them. CDR3 sequence (DNA): TGTGCCAGCAGTTTGGGGACCACAGGGCGAAACACCATATATTTT. Its protein product is CASSLGTTGRNTIYF.

This clone was seen only once. This sequence joins TRBV11-3 and TRBJ2-1, with 14 bases lining up with TRBD2. The CDR3 extends over 17 amino acids. After removal of 4 bases from V and 4 bases from J, the junction contained 6 bases not matched to a gene. Germline V gene sequence: CDR1 SGHNT, CDR2 YENEEA. CDR3 nucleotides: TGTGCCAGCAGCTCGGGACTAGCGGGGGACCTTTACAATGAGCAGTTCTTC. Amino acids: CASSSGLAGDLYNEQFF.

The gene calls are TRBV30 and TRBJ1-2; TRBD1 matches 9 bases. Germline CDR1 and CDR2: GTSNPN and SVGIG (reference sequence). V gave up 5 bases and J gave up 4 bases; unmatched junction bases: 2. The CDR3 covers 12 residues. CDR3 sequence: CAWDRGIYGYTF. In DNA form, the CDR3 reads TGTGCCTGGGACAGGGGGATCTATGGCTACACCTTC. The full variable domain, rest sourced from reference TRBV30 and TRBJ1-2, is SQTIHQWPATLVQPVGSPLSLECTVEGTSNPNLYWYRQAAGRGLQLLFYSVGIGQISSEVPQNLSASRPQDRQFILSSKKLLLSDSGFYLCAWDRGIYGYTFGSGTRLTVV.

This sequence joins TRBV19 and TRBJ2-1; the match to TRBD2 covers 8 bases. In germline, CDR1 is LNHDA, CDR2 SQIVND (reference sequence). The CDR3 totals 17 residues. Losses at the gene ends were 3 bases for V and 6 bases for J; bases not matched to a gene: 13. DNA of the CDR3: TGTGCCAGTAGTATCGGGGGAAGGCTAGCGGGTCTCAATGAGCAGTTCTTC. It codes for CASSIGGRLAGLNEQFF.

The chain links TRBV6-2 or TRBV6-3 to TRBJ1-4; D is ambiguous. CDR1 is MNHEY, CDR2 SVGEGT, per germline. The CDR3 sequence is 13 residues long. V gave up 6 bases and J gave up 10 bases, with 15 bases separating them. In nucleotides, the CDR3 is TGTGCCAGCAGCCCGGGTCCTCGAGGAAAACTGTTTTTT. Its protein product is CASSPGPRGKLFF.

This clone was picked up a small number of times. The V gene is TRBV29-1, the J gene TRBJ1-2; possibly TRBD1 for D (5 bases). This CDR3 has 11 amino acids. Germline-derived CDR1 and CDR2 are SQVTM and ANQGSEA. The ends were cut back, 3 bases at V and 6 bases at J, with 8 bases in the middle. Here the CDR3 reads CSVEGVDGYTF. The CDR3 DNA sequence: TGCAGCGTTGAGGGGGTTGATGGCTACACCTTC.

The chain carries TRBV4-1 and TRBJ2-5; tentatively, D is TRBD1 (5 bases). CDR1 is MGHRA, CDR2 YSYEKL, per germline. Trimming left V 0 bases short and J 4 bases short, with 12 bases between. The CDR3 contains 15 residues. In DNA form, the CDR3 reads TGCGCCAGCAGCCAAGATCCCAGGGCAGGAGAGACCCAGTACTTC. It yields the protein CASSQDPRAGETQYF.

The chain has TRBV6-5 and TRBJ1-1; TRBD1 agrees at 7 bases. V lost 5 bases, J lost 6 bases, and 6 bases stayed unmatched. The CDR3 has 13 amino acids. Germline V lookup: CDR1 MNHEY, CDR2 SVGAGI. CDR3 in amino acids: CASSKTGVPEAFF. In DNA form, the CDR3 reads TGTGCCAGCAGTAAAACAGGGGTCCCTGAAGCTTTCTTT.

A single count supports this clone. V is TRBV7-3 and J is TRBJ1-1; the D is unclear. The CDR3 runs to 17 residues. Germline V gene lookup returns CDR1 SGHTA and CDR2 FQGTGA. Deletions cut 0 bases from V and 4 bases from J, with 18 bases between. The chain's CDR3 is CASSLTIGLVWGTEAFF. Here the CDR3 DNA reads TGTGCCAGCAGCTTAACGATTGGTTTGGTGTGGGGCACTGAAGCTTTCTTT.

The chain joins TRBV7-2 to TRBJ1-3, with D possibly TRBD1 on 5 matching bases. V lost 2 bases and J 8 bases, leaving 10 bases between the germline ends. Per germline, CDR1 SGHTA and CDR2 FQGNSA. The CDR3 loop spans 13 amino acids. CDR3 in DNA: TGTGCCAGCAGCTTATGGGGGAAGGACACCATATATTTT. This translates into CASSLWGKDTIYF.

This clone came up a few times. This chain connects TRBV19 to TRBJ2-7; D is perhaps TRBD1 (5 bases). The CDR3 extends over 15 amino acids. Germline CDR1 reads LNHDA; CDR2 reads SQIVND (reference sequence). V dropped 4 bases and J dropped 0 bases, with 13 bases sitting between them. CDR3 DNA: TGTGCCAGTAGTAAGGCAGGGCAAAGCTCCTACGAGCAGTACTTC. Translated, it gives CASSKAGQSSYEQYF.

The gene calls are TRBV5-6 and TRBJ1-1; D is unresolved. The CDR3 has 14 amino acids. V was cut by 2 bases and J by 1 base, with 9 bases left in between. Germline CDR1 reads SGHDT; CDR2 reads YYEEEE. CDR3 DNA sequence: TGTGCCAGCAGCTTCCTCAGCGAGAACACTGAAGCTTTCTTT. This sequence encodes CASSFLSENTEAFF.

J is TRBJ2-2 and V is TRBV9, with D possibly being TRBD1 (5 bases). This CDR3 comprises 15 residues. Trimming pared 4 bases from V and 8 bases from J, leaving 18 bases between. Germline V gives CDR1 SGDLS, CDR2 YYNGEE. This chain's CDR3 is CASSPRRASLGELFF. The CDR3 DNA reads as TGTGCCAGCAGCCCTCGCAGGGCTTCATTGGGGGAGCTGTTTTTT. Combining the CDR3 with reference TRBV9 and TRBJ2-2 gives the whole variable domain DSGVTQTPKHLITATGQRVTLRCSPRSGDLSVYWYQQSLDQGLQFLIQYYNGEERAKGNILERFSAQQFPDLHSELNLSSLELGDSALYFCASSPRRASLGELFFGEGSRLTVL.

The gene calls are TRBV3-1 (or the pseudogene TRBV3-2) and TRBJ1-2; 8 bases are shared with TRBD1. Germline assignment: CDR1 LGHDT and CDR2 YNNKEL (reference sequence). V was pared by 5 bases and J by 6 bases, with 5 bases of the junction left unmatched. The CDR3 has 13 amino acids. DNA for the CDR3: TGTGCCAGCAGCTACTGGACAGGGAATGGCTACACCTTC. Encoded protein: CASSYWTGNGYTF.

The V and J genes are TRBV30 and TRBJ1-2, with 10 bases aligning to TRBD1. V lost 3 bases, J lost 4 bases, and 5 bases stayed unmatched. The CDR3 sequence is 14 residues long. Germline V gene lookup returns CDR1 GTSNPN and CDR2 SVGIG (reference sequence). The chain's CDR3 is CAWRGTGVLYGYTF. The CDR3 DNA reads TGTGCCTGGAGGGGGACAGGGGTCCTCTATGGCTACACCTTC.

The chain combines TRBV24-1 with TRBJ2-3; 10 nucleotides line up with TRBD2. There are 17 residues in the CDR3. With V trimmed by 3 bases and J by 1 base, 6 bases remained unmatched. CDR1 is KGHDR and CDR2 is SFDVKD in the germline V gene. CDR3 protein: CATSDPLAGGGTDTQYF. The CDR3 DNA reads TGTGCCACCAGTGATCCCTTAGCGGGGGGAGGCACAGATACGCAGTATTTT.